The 18 T cell receptor beta chains below come from one sample, sequenced in a study of blood T cell repertoires in COVID-19. This table comes from immunoSEQ multiplex PCR, and its TCRdb copy is limited to in-frame clones, with some not included. The sample includes tens of thousands of clones, 80% to 85% seen only once; the top ten take approximately 44%. The sample comprised peripheral blood. These receptors were collected from a man at least 80 years old with acute or convalescent COVID-19.

V gene TRBV7-3 combines with J gene TRBJ2-5; 8 positions agree with TRBD2. V trimming: 5 bases; J trimming: 2 bases; junction bases outside the gene matches: 7. The CDR3 has 15 residues. Per the germline V gene, CDR1 is SGHTA and CDR2 is FQGTGA. The CDR3 DNA sequence: TGTGCCAGCAGCCTCGGGAGCGGGAGACAAGAGACCCAGTACTTC. Translated, it gives CASSLGSGRQETQYF.

V is TRBV5-1 and J is TRBJ1-1, with D unresolved. The germline V and J ends were trimmed by 0 bases and 0 bases, with 9 bases remaining between them. The CDR3 length is 15 residues. Per the germline V gene, CDR1 is SGHRS and CDR2 is YFSETQ. The CDR3 is CASSLANSVNTEAFF. For the CDR3, the DNA is TGCGCCAGCAGCTTGGCCAATTCAGTGAACACTGAAGCTTTCTTT.

In this sample, this clone turned up a few times. This chain connects TRBV3-1 (or the pseudogene TRBV3-2) to TRBJ1-6; D might be TRBD1 (6 bases). The CDR3 sequence is 13 residues long. Trimming stripped 4 bases from V and 9 bases from J, with 10 bases between. CDR1 LGHDT and CDR2 YNNKEL come from the germline V gene (reference sequence). This CDR3 reads CASSLRTVSPLHF. The CDR3 nucleotides are TGTGCCAGCAGCCTCCGGACAGTTTCACCCCTCCACTTT.

This chain joins TRBV11-3 and TRBJ2-3; 7 nucleotides agree with TRBD2. CDR3 length: 16 amino acids. After removal of 5 bases from V and 2 bases from J, the junction contained 10 bases not matched to a gene. The germline CDR1 and CDR2 sequences are SGHNT and YENEEA. The CDR3 protein is CASSPQWGLHTDTQYF. The CDR3 DNA follows: TGTGCCAGCAGCCCCCAATGGGGACTACACACAGATACGCAGTATTTT.

V usage is TRBV28 and J usage is TRBJ1-1; possible D gene TRBD1, 5 bases. Deletions cut 7 bases from V and 0 bases from J, with 12 bases between. There are 14 residues in the CDR3. The germline V gene encodes CDR1 MDHEN and CDR2 SYDVKM. The CDR3 spells CASTPGTMNTEAFF. CDR3 bases: TGTGCCAGCACCCCGGGGACTATGAACACTGAAGCTTTCTTT. The full variable domain, rest sourced from reference TRBV28 and TRBJ1-1, is DVKVTQSSRYLVKRTGEKVFLECVQDMDHENMFWYRQDPGLGLRLIYFSYDVKMKEKGDIPEGYSVSREKKERFSLILESASTNQTSMYLCASTPGTMNTEAFFGQGTRLTVV.

There are a few counts of this clone. J is TRBJ1-1 and V is TRBV19; TRBD1 matches 9 bases. Germline V lookup: CDR1 LNHDA, CDR2 SQIVND (reference sequence). Germline trimming cut 4 bases from V and 5 bases from J; bases unmatched to any gene: 5. The CDR3 length is 14 residues. CDR3 coding DNA: TGTGCCAGTAGTACCCGGGACAGGGAGACTGAAGCTTTCTTT. It specifies CASSTRDRETEAFF.

The chain has TRBV7-2 and TRBJ1-2, with 8 positions matching TRBD1. The CDR3 runs 17 residues. CDR1 is SGHTA and CDR2 is FQGNSA in the germline V gene. Unmatched junction bases numbered 14, after V lost 1 base and J lost 7 bases. The CDR3 nucleotides are TGTGCCAGCAGCTTAGTGTGGACAGGGTTGAGAACGGGTGGCTACACCTTC. It encodes CASSLVWTGLRTGGYTF.

This sequence joins TRBV6-5 and TRBJ2-3, with 7 bases identical to TRBD1. Germline trimming cut 6 bases from V and 7 bases from J; bases unmatched to any gene: 10. Germline V gives CDR1 MNHEY, CDR2 SVGAGI. This CDR3 spans 14 amino acids. CDR3: CASSYRGSRNTQYF. The DNA for the CDR3 is TGTGCCAGCAGCTACAGGGGTTCGAGGAATACGCAGTATTTT.

The rearrangement links TRBV2 to TRBJ2-1, with a tentative D call TRBD2 (5 bases). Per germline, CDR1 SNHLY and CDR2 FYNNEI. The CDR3 totals 13 residues. With 6 bases removed from V and 9 bases from J, the gap between germline ends came to 15 bases. The DNA for the CDR3 is TGTGCCAGCAGCGGCCACGAGGGCCTTGAGCAGTTCTTC. Protein sequence: CASSGHEGLEQFF. Looking up the rest from reference TRBV2 and TRBJ2-1 gives the full variable domain: EPEVTQTPSHQVTQMGQEVILRCVPISNHLYFYWYRQILGQKVEFLVSFYNNEISEKSEIFDDQFSVERPDGSNFTLKIRSTKLEDSAMYFCASSGHEGLEQFFGPGTRLTVL.

The chain has TRBV19 and TRBJ2-1, with 7 positions matching TRBD1. With V trimmed by 3 bases and J by 5 bases, 7 bases remained unmatched. The CDR3 covers 15 residues. Germline assignment: CDR1 LNHDA and CDR2 SQIVND (reference sequence). The CDR3 DNA follows: TGTGCCAGTAGTATTATACAGGGGACCCACAATGAGCAGTTCTTC. This sequence encodes CASSIIQGTHNEQFF.

The rearrangement links TRBV2 to TRBJ1-5, with 7 nucleotides matching TRBD1. With V trimmed by 8 bases and J by 5 bases, 9 bases remained unmatched. Germline V gene sequence: CDR1 SNHLY, CDR2 FYNNEI. CDR3 length: 14 residues. The CDR3 is CASQGDVPYQPQHF. The DNA for the CDR3 is TGTGCCAGCCAGGGGGACGTACCGTATCAGCCCCAGCATTTT.

The rearrangement uses TRBV28 and TRBJ1-4; weak D call: TRBD1 (5 bases). V lost 7 bases and J lost 8, with 11 bases in between. The germline V gene has CDR1 MDHEN and CDR2 SYDVKM. This CDR3 comprises 12 residues. The CDR3 DNA sequence: TGTGCCAGCATCGGGGGAGCCGAAAAACTGTTTTTT. Its translation is CASIGGAEKLFF.

This clone turned up a few times. This sequence joins TRBV18 and TRBJ1-6; a possible D gene is TRBD1 (6 bases). Per germline, CDR1 KGHSH and CDR2 LQKENI. V was trimmed by 1 base and J by 10 bases, leaving 20 bases between them. The CDR3 length is 17 residues. Here the CDR3 reads CASSPRVGTGSESPLHF. The CDR3, as DNA: TGTGCCAGCTCACCACGGGTAGGAACAGGGAGTGAATCACCCCTCCACTTT.

The chain uses TRBV5-6 and TRBJ1-6; D perhaps matches TRBD1 (5 bases). Germline V lookup: CDR1 SGHDT, CDR2 YYEEEE. V was trimmed by 5 bases and J by 3 bases, leaving 18 bases between them. The CDR3 runs to 17 residues. The CDR3 is CASSLSSGSNYNSPLHF. CDR3 bases: TGTGCCAGCAGTTTGTCCTCAGGGTCAAACTATAATTCACCCCTCCACTTT. Using reference TRBV5-6 and TRBJ1-6 for the parts outside the CDR3, the full variable domain is DAGVTQSPTHLIKTRGQQVTLRCSPKSGHDTVSWYQQALGQGPQFIFQYYEEEERQRGNFPDRFSGHQFPNYSSELNVNALLLGDSALYLCASSLSSGSNYNSPLHFGNGTRLTVT.

The V call is TRBV28, the J call TRBJ1-1; TRBD1 matches at 8 bases. Germline trimming cut 2 bases from V and 5 bases from J; bases unmatched to any gene: 10. Germline V gives CDR1 MDHEN, CDR2 SYDVKM. The CDR3 is 16 residues long. The CDR3 reads CASSLLLTGENTEAFF. CDR3 coding DNA: TGTGCCAGCAGTTTACTCCTGACAGGGGAGAATACTGAAGCTTTCTTT.

The gene calls are TRBV6-5 and TRBJ1-5; weak D call: TRBD1 (6 bases). Germline V gene lookup returns CDR1 MNHEY and CDR2 SVGAGI. V lost 6 bases to trimming and J lost 6 bases, with 12 bases between them. This CDR3 spans 13 amino acids. The CDR3, as DNA: TGTGCCAGCAGCCCCGACAGGTTTCAGCCCCAGCATTTT. Translation gives CASSPDRFQPQHF.

For the CDR3, the DNA is TGTGCCAGCAGCTTTCGGGCTAGCGGGATAGGCGAGCAGTACTTC. The encoded protein is CASSFRASGIGEQYF. The chain employs TRBV13 and TRBJ2-7; 9 bases map to TRBD2. V lost 3 bases to trimming and J lost 6 bases; unmatched junction nucleotides: 9. The germline CDR1 and CDR2 sequences are PRHDT and FYEKMQ (reference sequence). The CDR3 has 15 residues.

The chain links TRBV3-1 (or the pseudogene TRBV3-2) to TRBJ1-2, with 10 bases fitting TRBD1. The CDR3 length is 12 residues. The J segment lost 6 bases and the V segment lost 5 bases, leaving 0 bases of the junction unmatched. Per the germline V gene, CDR1 is LGHDT and CDR2 is YNNKEL (reference sequence). CDR3 loop: CASSGTGDGYTF. The CDR3 nucleotides read TGTGCCAGCAGCGGGACAGGGGATGGCTACACCTTC.